The 31 T cell receptor beta chains in this list originate from one sample, sequenced in a study of CD8+ T cells in alopecia areata listed by TCRdb under 2018. Receptors were amplified or captured by the immunoSEQ multiplex PCR assay. RNA was extracted from all samples and reverse transcribed into cDNA, which served as template for TCR sequencing. TCRdb limited this immuneACCESS table to in-frame rearrangements with V and J called. A share of clones is missing; checked studies link under half to unresolved V genes, and the rest is unexplained. Across this sample there are about 130,000 clones, with 58% seen only once. The top ten hold about 4.9% of the sample. The time point label corresponds to: baseline before oral tofacitinib. Sequences were derived from CD4+ T cells sorted from blood, sampled at week 0. The receptor source for this set is a human donor with alopecia areata.

The CDR3 loop reads CASSQAGTANYGYTF. Here the CDR3 DNA reads TGTGCCAGCAGCCAAGCCGGGACAGCTAACTATGGCTACACCTTC. J is TRBJ1-2 and V is TRBV14; 7 bases align to TRBD1. V shed 1 base and J 0 bases; nucleotides not matched to a gene: 2. Germline loops: CDR1 SGHDN, CDR2 FVKESK. CDR3 size: 15 residues.

The rearrangement joins TRBV6-1 to TRBJ2-7, with 8 bases that match TRBD1. The CDR3 extends over 20 amino acids. CDR1 is MNHNS and CDR2 is SASEGT in the germline V gene. The junction had 22 bases not matched to a gene; V was cut back by 3 bases and J by 3 bases. Here the CDR3 DNA reads TGTGCCAGCAGTGAGGAGACTGCGGGACAGGACGCACTCGGTAGCTACGAGCAGTACTTC. Translating gives CASSEETAGQDALGSYEQYF.

The sample holds a few counts of this clone. V gene TRBV7-3 combines with J gene TRBJ2-2, with TRBD2 matching 9 bases. The germline V gene has CDR1 SGHTA and CDR2 FQGTGA. The CDR3 totals 15 residues. Losses at the gene ends were 1 base for V and 5 bases for J; bases not matched to a gene: 2. The CDR3 bases are TGTGCCAGCAGCTTAAACGCGGGAGGGACCGGGGAGCTGTTTTTT. Encoded protein: CASSLNAGGTGELFF.

V gene TRBV29-1 combines with J gene TRBJ2-3; 7 bases are shared with TRBD1. V was clipped by 4 bases and J by 2 bases; unmatched bases: 9. Germline assignment: CDR1 SQVTM and CDR2 ANQGSEA. The CDR3 is made up of 15 amino acids. CDR3 DNA: TGCAGCGTTGGCGACAGGGATAGTTACACAGATACGCAGTATTTT. This sequence encodes CSVGDRDSYTDTQYF.

This rearrangement joins TRBV6-6 to TRBJ1-4; TRBD1 matches at 7 bases. The CDR3 is 14 amino acids. Germline assignment: CDR1 MNHNY and CDR2 SVGAGI (reference sequence). The trim removed 2 bases at V and 5 bases at J, leaving 2 bases unmatched. CDR3 bases: TGTGCCAGCAGTTACGACAGGGTAAATGAAAAACTGTTTTTT. Its translation: CASSYDRVNEKLFF.

V gene TRBV27 combines with J gene TRBJ2-7, with a weak D call TRBD1 (6 bases). V was shortened by 5 bases and J by 0 bases, with 17 bases between the two germline ends. Germline V gives CDR1 MNHEY, CDR2 SMNVEV (reference sequence). CDR3 length equals 16 residues. CDR3 sequence (DNA): TGTGCCAGCAGTCCATCACACGACAGGAACTCCTACGAGCAGTACTTC. Encoded protein: CASSPSHDRNSYEQYF.

In this sample, this clone turned up once. V and J are TRBV12-5 and TRBJ2-5; D perhaps matches TRBD2 (7 bases). Germline CDR1 and CDR2: LGHNT and FRNRAP. Trimming took off 7 bases at V and 5 bases at J, with 14 bases between the two ends. The CDR3 loop spans 13 amino acids. The CDR3 sequence: CASAPGGQETQYF. The CDR3 region has the DNA TGTGCTAGTGCCCCCGGGGGGCAGGAGACCCAGTACTTC.

The chain links TRBV29-1 to TRBJ2-7, with D possibly TRBD1 on 7 matching bases. V lost 2 bases, J lost 5 bases, and 10 bases lay in between. CDR1 and CDR2 from the germline V gene are SQVTM and ANQGSEA. The length of the CDR3 is 12 residues. The CDR3 is CSVEQGGDEQYF. CDR3 DNA sequence: TGCAGCGTTGAACAGGGGGGAGACGAGCAGTACTTC.

This CDR3 is CASRPRQVDPYEQYF. The CDR3 region has the DNA TGCGCCAGCAGGCCGAGACAGGTCGATCCTTACGAGCAGTACTTC. The chain is built from TRBV5-1 and TRBJ2-7; D possibly corresponds to TRBD1 (6 bases). Deletions cut 5 bases from V and 4 bases from J, with 19 bases between. CDR1 and CDR2 from the germline V gene are SGHRS and YFSETQ. The CDR3 loop spans 15 amino acids.

The V call is TRBV5-1, the J call TRBJ2-4, with a weak D call TRBD1 (5 bases). CDR1 and CDR2 from the germline V gene are SGHRS and YFSETQ. Trimming shortened V by 3 bases and J by 8 bases, and 15 bases separated the two germline ends. The CDR3 loop spans 14 amino acids. CDR3 coding DNA: TGCGCCAGCAGCTCCTCTTCGGAAGGGGACATTCAGTACTTC. Translating it yields CASSSSSEGDIQYF.

The chain couples TRBV7-2 to TRBJ1-2, with D unclear. Germline lookup yields CDR1 SGHTA and CDR2 FQGNSA. Trimming removed 5 bases at V and 1 base at J, with 14 bases between. The CDR3 loop spans 15 amino acids. The CDR3 DNA sequence: TGTGCCAGCAGCCCCCCCTTACAGCTTAACTATGGCTACACCTTC. It yields the protein CASSPPLQLNYGYTF.

The J gene is TRBJ1-1, the V gene TRBV10-3; maybe TRBD1 (6 bases). CDR1 ENHRY and CDR2 SYGVKD come from the germline V gene. The CDR3 is 14 residues long. Trimming cost V 6 bases and J 5 bases, with 16 bases left between them. CDR3 amino acids: CAIRPTGGGTEAFF. As DNA, the CDR3 is TGTGCCATCAGACCCACGGGAGGGGGAACTGAAGCTTTCTTT.

This chain links TRBV30 with TRBJ2-1; TRBD1 is a possible D gene (6 bases). The CDR3 covers 13 residues. Germline V lookup: CDR1 GTSNPN, CDR2 SVGIG (reference sequence). With 0 bases removed from V and 3 bases from J, the gap between germline ends came to 6 bases. The CDR3 coding sequence is TGTGCCTGGAGTGTACAGGGCTACAATGAGCAGTTCTTC. Protein: CAWSVQGYNEQFF.

The rearrangement links TRBV5-1 to TRBJ1-2; tentatively, D is TRBD1 (6 bases). The ends were cut back, 4 bases at V and 8 bases at J, with 18 bases in the middle. CDR1 is SGHRS, CDR2 YFSETQ, per germline. This CDR3 contains 14 residues. The CDR3 DNA reads as TGCGCCAGCAGCGCCAACTACAGGGATGGGGGCTACACCTTC. Translating it yields CASSANYRDGGYTF. Based on the CDR3 plus reference TRBV5-1 and TRBJ1-2, the full variable domain is KAGVTQTPRYLIKTRGQQVTLSCSPISGHRSVSWYQQTPGQGLQFLFEYFSETQRNKGNFPGRFSGRQFSNSRSEMNVSTLELGDSALYLCASSANYRDGGYTFGSGTRLTVV.

J is TRBJ2-1 and V is TRBV14, with 8 bases matching TRBD2. V lost 4 bases, J lost 2 bases, and 16 bases stayed unmatched. CDR3 length: 19 residues. Germline CDR1 SGHDN, CDR2 FVKESK. CDR3 amino acids: CASSPTNLGLAGTYNEQFF. The DNA of the CDR3 is TGTGCCAGCAGCCCGACCAACCTGGGGCTAGCGGGTACCTACAATGAGCAGTTCTTC. The full variable domain, with the rest looked up from reference TRBV14 and TRBJ2-1, is EAGVTQFPSHSVIEKGQTVTLRCDPISGHDNLYWYRRVMGKEIKFLLHFVKESKQDESGMPNNRFLAERTGGTYSTLKVQPAELEDSGVYFCASSPTNLGLAGTYNEQFFGPGTRLTVL.

The J gene is TRBJ2-5, the V gene TRBV7-9; tentatively, D is TRBD1 (7 bases). The CDR3 sequence is 15 residues long. The V and J ends lost 1 base and 5 bases respectively, with 14 bases between them. The V gene's germline CDR1 is SEHNR and CDR2 FQNEAQ (reference sequence). The CDR3 DNA reads as TGTGCCAGCAGCTTAGGGGCAGGGGGGAAGGAGACCCAGTACTTC. It yields the protein CASSLGAGGKETQYF.

The J gene is TRBJ1-1, the V gene TRBV6-1, with D unresolved. CDR1 is MNHNS, CDR2 SASEGT, per germline. The CDR3 spans 14 residues. Trimming removed 0 bases at V and 3 bases at J, with 8 bases between. This chain's CDR3 is CASSEALGHTEAFF. The CDR3 bases are TGTGCCAGCAGTGAAGCCTTGGGCCACACTGAAGCTTTCTTT.

The DNA of the CDR3 is TGCGCCAGCAGCCAGGGACTCTCCCCCTACAATGAGCAGTTCTTC. Protein product: CASSQGLSPYNEQFF. The chain uses TRBV4-1 and TRBJ2-1, with D possibly TRBD2 on 6 matching bases. The germline V gene encodes CDR1 MGHRA and CDR2 YSYEKL. This CDR3 region has 15 residues. The V end was cut by 3 bases, the J end by 2 bases, with 11 bases between.

The chain recombines TRBV7-2 with TRBJ2-7; TRBD2 agrees at 9 bases. V trimming: 7 bases; J trimming: 4 bases; junction bases outside the gene matches: 8. The CDR3 sequence is 14 residues long. The germline CDR1 and CDR2 sequences are SGHTA and FQGNSA. Here the CDR3 reads CASTRLREGYEQYF. The CDR3 bases are TGTGCCAGCACTAGGCTGCGGGAGGGTTACGAGCAGTACTTC.

The chain joins TRBV4-2 to TRBJ1-1, with 7 bases fitting TRBD1. The CDR3 is made up of 13 amino acids. Germline values: CDR1 LGHNA, CDR2 YNFKEQ. J was trimmed by 2 bases and V by 5 bases; bases with no gene match: 2. The CDR3, as DNA: TGTGCCAGCAGCGGGACAGTCAACACTGAAGCTTTCTTT. Translated: CASSGTVNTEAFF.

This clone appeared once. The V gene is TRBV5-1, the J gene TRBJ1-2; TRBD1 matches at 8 bases. Germline CDR1 SGHRS, CDR2 YFSETQ. The CDR3 has 15 residues. V lost 4 bases, J lost 5 bases, and 10 bases stayed unmatched. The CDR3 sequence is CASSVRDRTTYGYTF. The DNA of the CDR3 is TGCGCCAGCAGCGTCCGGGACAGGACCACATATGGCTACACCTTC.

The chain carries TRBV19 and TRBJ2-7; 8 bases fit TRBD1. Losses at the gene ends were 6 bases for V and 2 bases for J; bases not matched to a gene: 9. The CDR3 runs to 15 residues. The V gene's germline CDR1 is LNHDA and CDR2 SQIVND (reference sequence). CDR3 in amino acids: CASRARRTGTYEQYF. Here the CDR3 DNA reads TGTGCCAGTAGGGCCCGACGGACAGGGACCTACGAGCAGTACTTC.

The rearrangement links TRBV21-1 to TRBJ2-7. TRBV21-1 counts as a pseudogene. The CDR3 runs 20 residues. CDR3 DNA: TGTGCCAGCAGCAAACCATTATGGGTTTCGGGGGCCGAACACTCCTACGAGCAGTACTTC. Amino acid sequence: CASSKPLWVSGAEHSYEQYF.

The chain uses TRBV6-6 and TRBJ2-7; D not resolved. Trimming stripped 5 bases from V and 3 bases from J, with 17 bases between. CDR1 is MNHNY and CDR2 is SVGAGI in the germline V gene (reference sequence). The CDR3 sequence is 15 residues long. The CDR3 bases are TGTGCCAGCAGTCCTCTGAAGGACGGCCTCTACGAGCAGTACTTC. Protein product: CASSPLKDGLYEQYF.

V and J are TRBV15 and TRBJ1-3; 7 nucleotides align to TRBD1. The CDR3 has 19 residues. Germline trimming cut 0 bases from V and 4 bases from J; bases unmatched to any gene: 15. Germline lookup yields CDR1 LNHNV and CDR2 YYDKDF (reference sequence). This CDR3 reads CATSRDGPFPGGSGNTIYF. CDR3 coding DNA: TGTGCCACCAGCAGAGATGGGCCCTTTCCAGGGGGTTCGGGAAACACCATATATTTT.

The chain joins TRBV29-1 to TRBJ2-5; TRBD1 matches 11 bases. The germline CDR1 and CDR2 sequences are SQVTM and ANQGSEA. CDR3 size: 14 residues. Losses at the gene ends were 7 bases for V and 5 bases for J; bases not matched to a gene: 9. CDR3 protein: CSARGQGAVETQYF. The CDR3 coding sequence is TGCAGCGCTAGAGGACAGGGGGCGGTCGAGACCCAGTACTTC.

The chain has TRBV7-3 and TRBJ2-2, with D tentatively TRBD2 (7 bases). The ends were cut back, 4 bases at V and 3 bases at J, with 12 bases in the middle. The CDR3 totals 15 residues. The V gene's germline CDR1 is SGHTA and CDR2 FQGTGA. The CDR3 nucleotides read TGTGCCAGCAGCTCCTGGGGGGGCCACACCGGGGAGCTGTTTTTT. Translated, it gives CASSSWGGHTGELFF.

The DNA for the CDR3 is TGTGCCATCACCAGCGGAAACTATGGCTACACCTTC. This gives the protein CAITSGNYGYTF. The J gene is TRBJ1-2, the V gene TRBV10-3; D is unresolved. Germline CDR1 is ENHRY and CDR2 is SYGVKD. This CDR3 contains 12 residues. V was trimmed by 7 bases and J by 2 bases, leaving 8 bases between them.

Only a few counts were recorded for this clone. The chain joins TRBV5-1 to TRBJ1-1; D is perhaps TRBD1 (6 bases). V gave up 4 bases and J gave up 5 bases, with 12 bases separating them. This CDR3 contains 13 residues. Per germline, CDR1 SGHRS and CDR2 YFSETQ. The CDR3 sequence is CASSEDSLTEAFF. CDR3 coding DNA: TGCGCCAGCAGCGAGGACAGTTTGACTGAAGCTTTCTTT.

The gene calls are TRBV10-3 and TRBJ2-1; the match to TRBD2 covers 9 bases. V was pared by 0 bases and J by 8 bases, with 11 bases of the junction left unmatched. Germline CDR1 is ENHRY and CDR2 is SYGVKD. The CDR3 sequence is 17 residues long. CDR3 nucleotide sequence: TGTGCCATCAGTGAGTCGTGGGACTATAGCGGGAGCTATGAGCAGTTCTTC. Its protein product is CAISESWDYSGSYEQFF.

J is TRBJ2-3 and V is TRBV5-4; the match to TRBD1 covers 11 bases. The CDR3 contains 15 residues. Per the germline V gene, CDR1 is SGHNT and CDR2 is YYREEE (reference sequence). Unmatched junction bases numbered 6, after V lost 5 bases and J lost 4 bases. As DNA, the CDR3 is TGTGCCAGCAGTCACCGGACAGGGGGCCCAGATACGCAGTATTTT. It encodes CASSHRTGGPDTQYF.